Each of the 25 T cell receptor beta chains below was sequenced from the same sample in a study of shared clonotypes between healthy human individuals. Sequenced by immunoSEQ multiplex PCR; TCRdb stores in-frame clones only, minus some. The profile covers a few million clones, with less than 95% appearing a single time and about 0.41% taken by the ten largest. Sequenced sample: naive CD4+ T cells from PBMCs. Stated subset: CD45RA+ positively selected. The receptor set was obtained from a man between 18 and 29 years old in good health. Some clones in this sample may be carry-over from other donors' samples.

On this clone: This sample includes further DNA sequences coding for the same CDR3. The V call is TRBV5-1, the J call TRBJ2-1; D not certain. Germline V lookup: CDR1 SGHRS, CDR2 YFSETQ. The CDR3 loop spans 11 amino acids. Trimming cost V 5 bases and J 7 bases, with 7 bases left between them. The DNA for the CDR3 is TGCGCCAGCAGGGCATATAATGAGCAGTTCTTC. Its protein product is CASRAYNEQFF.

V is TRBV15 and J is TRBJ2-7; D gene ambiguous. Germline-derived CDR1 and CDR2 are LNHNV and YYDKDF (reference sequence). The CDR3 covers 14 residues. V was cut by 4 bases and J by 3 bases, with 13 bases left in between. The CDR3 DNA follows: TGTGCCACCAGCATTGCGGCAGGCGACTACGAGCAGTACTTC. This sequence encodes CATSIAAGDYEQYF. Drawing the rest from reference TRBV15 and TRBJ2-7, the complete variable domain is DAMVIQNPRYQVTQFGKPVTLSCSQTLNHNVMYWYQQKSSQAPKLLFHYYDKDFNNEADTPDNFQSRRPNTSFCFLDIRSPGLGDTAMYLCATSIAAGDYEQYFGPGTRLTVT.

The chain combines TRBV5-5 with TRBJ2-7; D unclear. The V gene's germline CDR1 is SGHKS and CDR2 YYEKEE (reference sequence). V shed 3 bases and J shed 2 bases, with 6 bases lying between them. The CDR3 is 12 residues long. The CDR3 DNA reads TGTGCCAGCAGCTACGAGGCCTACGAGCAGTACTTC. It codes for CASSYEAYEQYF.

The V call is TRBV29-1, the J call TRBJ1-3; 9 nucleotides agree with TRBD1. With V trimmed by 6 bases and J by 0 bases, 6 bases remained unmatched. Germline CDR1 is SQVTM and CDR2 is ANQGSEA. The CDR3 is made up of 15 amino acids. The CDR3 loop is CSVTTGGISGNTIYF. The DNA of the CDR3 is TGCAGCGTGACGACAGGGGGGATCTCTGGAAACACCATATATTTT.

J is TRBJ1-3 and V is TRBV9; TRBD1 is a possible D gene (5 bases). The V and J ends lost 1 base and 0 bases respectively, with 11 bases between them. Germline-derived CDR1 and CDR2 are SGDLS and YYNGEE. CDR3 length: 16 amino acids. Here the CDR3 reads CASSVTPGSSGNTIYF. CDR3 DNA sequence: TGTGCCAGCAGCGTAACCCCAGGGAGCTCTGGAAACACCATATATTTT.

The V gene is TRBV15, the J gene TRBJ2-7; weak D call: TRBD1 (6 bases). The germline CDR1 and CDR2 sequences are LNHNV and YYDKDF (reference sequence). Trimming cost V 0 bases and J 0 bases, with 12 bases left between them. The CDR3 is 16 residues long. CDR3: CATSRDVGAYSYEQYF. In DNA form, the CDR3 reads TGTGCCACCAGCAGAGATGTGGGGGCATACTCCTACGAGCAGTACTTC.

This clone was counted a single time. The chain combines TRBV19 with TRBJ2-2; D gene uncertain. The length of the CDR3 is 14 residues. V lost 1 base and J 4 bases, leaving 7 bases between the germline ends. CDR1 LNHDA and CDR2 SQIVND come from the germline V gene (reference sequence). The CDR3 bases are TGTGCCAGTAGTATAGCGGCAGGCACCGGGGAGCTGTTTTTT. The encoded protein is CASSIAAGTGELFF. Filled out from reference TRBV19 and TRBJ2-2, the complete variable domain reads DGGITQSPKYLFRKEGQNVTLSCEQNLNHDAMYWYRQDPGQGLRLIYYSQIVNDFQKGDIAEGYSVSREKKESFPLTVTSAQKNPTAFYLCASSIAAGTGELFFGEGSRLTVL.

This clone appeared a single time. The chain links TRBV7-9 to TRBJ2-3, with D tentatively TRBD2 (5 bases). The CDR3 is 16 residues long. Trimming removed 2 bases from V and 2 bases from J, with 14 bases in between. Germline lookup yields CDR1 SEHNR and CDR2 FQNEAQ (reference sequence). In DNA, the CDR3 is TGTGCCAGCAGCTTAAGAATCGACGGGATCACAGATACGCAGTATTTT. It is translated as CASSLRIDGITDTQYF.

This clone appeared a single time. The chain has TRBV4-1 and TRBJ1-5; 8 nucleotides match TRBD1. The CDR3 is 18 amino acids. Per the germline V gene, CDR1 is MGHRA and CDR2 is YSYEKL. Trimming removed 5 bases from V and 2 bases from J; junction bases left unmatched: 14. The CDR3 loop is CASSTRTGLLGGNQPQHF. The DNA for the CDR3 is TGCGCCAGCAGCACCCGGACAGGGCTATTAGGGGGCAATCAGCCCCAGCATTTT.

The chain carries TRBV7-9 and TRBJ2-1; 11 nucleotides line up with TRBD2. The V and J ends lost 4 bases and 0 bases, in that order; junction bases with no gene match: 5. There are 17 residues in the CDR3. Germline V gene data show CDR1 as SEHNR and CDR2 as FQNEAQ (reference sequence). The CDR3: CASSSIAGGSSYNEQFF. DNA of the CDR3: TGTGCCAGCAGCTCTATAGCGGGAGGGAGCTCCTACAATGAGCAGTTCTTC.

This clone was observed a few times. The V gene is TRBV6-5, the J gene TRBJ1-1; a weak D match, TRBD1 (6 bases). The ends were cut back, 10 bases at V and 7 bases at J, with 16 bases in the middle. Germline lookup yields CDR1 MNHEY and CDR2 SVGAGI. The CDR3 totals 12 residues. The chain's CDR3 is CATTLRGGEAFF. The CDR3 bases are TGTGCCACTACCCTGAGGGGGGGTGAAGCTTTCTTT.

The chain uses TRBV5-1 and TRBJ2-4; D may be TRBD1 or TRBD2 (5 bases each). Looked up from germline, CDR1 is SGHRS and CDR2 is YFSETQ. The CDR3 has 14 amino acids. Trimming shortened V by 0 bases and J by 8 bases, and 12 bases separated the two germline ends. The DNA for the CDR3 is TGCGCCAGCAGCTTGGTGCCAGGGACGGACATTCAGTACTTC. This codes for CASSLVPGTDIQYF.

Regarding this clone: This specimen includes other DNA sequences encoding the same CDR3. The rearrangement links TRBV6-1 to TRBJ2-7, with 11 bases aligning to TRBD2. Trimming removed 6 bases from V and 2 bases from J; junction bases left unmatched: 3. Germline CDR1 reads MNHNS; CDR2 reads SASEGT. CDR3 length equals 14 residues. The CDR3 protein is CASRRLAGPYEQYF. CDR3 sequence (DNA): TGTGCCAGCAGGCGACTAGCGGGACCCTACGAGCAGTACTTC.

The chain carries TRBV9 and TRBJ2-2; D is unclear. The germline V gene encodes CDR1 SGDLS and CDR2 YYNGEE. CDR3 size: 12 residues. The V end was cut by 7 bases, the J end by 6 bases, with 10 bases between. The CDR3 loop reads CASGSLSGELFF. The CDR3 bases are TGTGCCAGCGGATCACTATCCGGGGAGCTGTTTTTT.

The rearrangement uses TRBV6-1 and TRBJ2-7; tentatively, D is TRBD2 (5 bases). Per the germline V gene, CDR1 is MNHNS and CDR2 is SASEGT. CDR3 length equals 17 residues. The germline V and J ends were trimmed by 0 bases and 2 bases, with 17 bases remaining between them. The chain's CDR3 is CASSEARVRTATYEQYF. CDR3 DNA: TGTGCCAGCAGTGAAGCACGGGTGCGGACTGCCACCTACGAGCAGTACTTC.

Turning to this clone: The sample holds other DNA sequences that translate to the same CDR3. V gene TRBV28 combines with J gene TRBJ1-3; D gene unclear. V was shortened by 3 bases and J by 0 bases, with 6 bases between the two germline ends. Germline values: CDR1 MDHEN, CDR2 SYDVKM. This CDR3 spans 14 amino acids. CDR3 in amino acids: CASSLGYSGNTIYF. The CDR3 DNA reads TGTGCCAGCAGTTTGGGGTACTCTGGAAACACCATATATTTT.

The chain is built from TRBV10-1 and TRBJ2-3; TRBD2 matches at 7 bases. Looked up from germline, CDR1 is WNHNN and CDR2 is SYGVQD (reference sequence). The length of the CDR3 is 16 residues. V lost 2 bases and J lost 2; bases outside the gene matches: 7. The CDR3 DNA follows: TGCGCCAGCAGTGAGCGGCTAGCGGAGCCCACAGATACGCAGTATTTT. Translated, it gives CASSERLAEPTDTQYF.

Only a few counts were recorded for this clone. This chain connects TRBV28 to TRBJ1-5; 10 bases fit TRBD1. Germline assignment: CDR1 MDHEN and CDR2 SYDVKM. CDR3 length: 12 amino acids. The V gene end was trimmed by 8 bases and the J gene end by 6 bases; junction bases not matched to a gene: 1. The CDR3: CASGTGAQPQHF. CDR3 nucleotide sequence: TGTGCCAGCGGGACAGGGGCTCAGCCCCAGCATTTT.

J is TRBJ2-1 and V is TRBV11-2; a weak D match, TRBD2 (5 bases). Trimming stripped 4 bases from V and 0 bases from J, with 19 bases between. The CDR3 consists of 18 residues. Germline CDR1 SGHAT, CDR2 FQNNGV. For the CDR3, the DNA is TGTGCCAGCAGCTCACCGAAAGTAGCGATCAGCTCCTACAATGAGCAGTTCTTC. Translation: CASSSPKVAISSYNEQFF. The complete variable domain, with remaining parts taken from reference TRBV11-2 and TRBJ2-1, reads EAGVAQSPRYKIIEKRQSVAFWCNPISGHATLYWYQQILGQGPKLLIQFQNNGVVDDSQLPKDRFSAERLKGVDSTLKIQPAKLEDSAVYLCASSSPKVAISSYNEQFFGPGTRLTVL.

The rearrangement links TRBV6-4 to TRBJ2-6, with D perhaps TRBD1 (5 bases). Germline loops: CDR1 MRHNA, CDR2 SNTAGT. The CDR3 consists of 16 residues. Trimming removed 6 bases at V and 0 bases at J, with 12 bases between. DNA of the CDR3: TGTGCCAGCAGCCCACAGGCAAGCTCTGGGGCCAACGTCCTGACTTTC. This gives the protein CASSPQASSGANVLTF.

For the CDR3, the DNA is TGTGCGGCTAGCGGACGCTCCTACGAGCAGTACTTC. This encodes CAASGRSYEQYF. The rearrangement joins TRBV2 to TRBJ2-7; 7 nucleotides agree with TRBD2. This CDR3 has 12 amino acids. From germline, CDR1 is SNHLY and CDR2 FYNNEI.

This chain uses TRBV18 with TRBJ1-1; TRBD1 matches 10 bases. The CDR3 spans 15 residues. The germline V gene has CDR1 KGHSH and CDR2 LQKENI. Losses at the gene ends were 3 bases for V and 4 bases for J; bases not matched to a gene: 5. The CDR3 coding sequence is TGTGCCAGCTCACCCCGGGACAGGGGAGGCACTGAAGCTTTCTTT. Translation gives CASSPRDRGGTEAFF.

The rearrangement joins TRBV5-1 to TRBJ1-6, with TRBD1 matching 7 bases. Germline assignment: CDR1 SGHRS and CDR2 YFSETQ. This CDR3 region has 14 residues. The V gene end was trimmed by 4 bases and the J gene end by 10 bases; junction bases not matched to a gene: 8. The CDR3 region has the DNA TGCGCCAGCAGCCGGGGACAGATCGACTCACCCCTCCACTTT. It yields the protein CASSRGQIDSPLHF.

This clone has a handful of counts. The rearrangement links TRBV28 to TRBJ1-5; D not resolved. This CDR3 comprises 15 residues. The V gene's germline CDR1 is MDHEN and CDR2 SYDVKM. V gave up 5 bases and J gave up 0 bases, with 11 bases separating them. CDR3 coding DNA: TGTGCCAGCAGTCCCCTGGGGAATAGCAATCAGCCCCAGCATTTT. Translating gives CASSPLGNSNQPQHF.

This rearrangement joins TRBV4-3 to TRBJ2-2; D uncertain. Germline V gene lookup returns CDR1 LGHNA and CDR2 YSLEER. V dropped 0 bases and J dropped 4 bases, with 15 bases sitting between them. The CDR3 extends over 17 amino acids. CDR3 DNA sequence: TGCGCCAGCAGCCAAGATCAATTCCCCCCAATCACCGGGGAGCTGTTTTTT. Amino acid sequence: CASSQDQFPPITGELFF.